This T cell receptor (beta chain) originates from a study of CD8+CD57+ T cells in acquired aplastic anemia. Study-wide points: Researchers reported that CD8+ Simpson's diversity was not significantly different in patients versus controls. Researchers report that around 29 CD8+ CDR3 sequences appeared in both patients and controls.

Genomic DNA provided the template from which TCR beta VDJ and CDR3 profiles were obtained. MiXCR, applied by TCRdb to the reads, yields one record per CDR3 protein. The sample carries roughly 500,000 distinct CDR3 sequences, around 33% recorded once. By flow cytometry, patients selected for sequencing had shown an expansion of CD8+CD57+ cells. Among the patients, all had severe acquired aplastic anemia. The CDR3 has 15 amino acids. The trim removed 5 bases at V and 6 bases at J, leaving 12 bases unmatched. Germline V lookup: CDR1 SGHTA, CDR2 FQGTGA. This clonotype was recorded many times. Its antigen is undetermined.

The clonotype comes from a human donor with aplastic anemia. The chain uses TRBV7-3 and TRBJ2-7; 8 nucleotides align to TRBD1. Sequencing was done on a sample of sorted CD4+, CD8+, or CD8+CD57+ T cells (not recorded which) from PBMCs. The CDR3 reads CASSTDRGGVVEQYF. The CDR3 nucleotides are TGTGCCAGCAGCACCGACAGGGGTGGGGTTGTCGAGCAGTACTTC.